Listed below are T cell receptor beta chains from one sample, sequenced in a study of blood T cell repertoires in COVID-19. The assay was immunoSEQ multiplex PCR, and TCRdb's table has in-frame clones only and misses some. This sample has approximately 160,000 clones, with around 84% found just once. The sequenced sample consisted of peripheral blood. These receptors were obtained from a man between 50 and 59 years old with active or convalescent COVID-19. Both conserved end residues are part of each CDR3. The D gene is left open where the match is weak. Some rows mark clone size as missing; the rest say once, few, many or name a class of expanded clone.

J gene,clone size,D gene,V gene,CDR3 DNA,CDR3 protein
TRBJ2-1,-,TRBD2,TRBV28,TGTGCCAGCATCCCGAAACGAACTAGCGGTTACAATGAGCAGTTCTTC,CASIPKRTSGYNEQFF
TRBJ2-1,-,TRBD1,TRBV6-6,TGTGCCAGCAGTTTACAGGGGTCGGATGAGCAGTTCTTC,CASSLQGSDEQFF
TRBJ2-1,-,-,TRBV5-1,TGCGCCAGCAGCCTCGGAGGGGGGGATTCCTACAATGAGCAGTTCTTC,CASSLGGGDSYNEQFF
TRBJ2-3,-,TRBD1,TRBV19,TGTGCCAGTAGTTCCCTCGGACAGGGGGGCACAGATACGCAGTATTTT,CASSSLGQGGTDTQYF
TRBJ1-5,-,-,TRBV28,TGTGCCAGCAGTTTGCTCTACGTACAGGACAATCAGCCCCAGCATTTT,CASSLLYVQDNQPQHF
TRBJ1-1,-,-,TRBV29-1,TGCAGCGTTGGATTAGACCGGGTAACTACTGAAGCTTTCTTT,CSVGLDRVTTEAFF
TRBJ1-3,-,TRBD1,TRBV6-6,TGTGCCAGCAGCCCAGGGGGGCACTCTGGAAACACCATATATTTT,CASSPGGHSGNTIYF
TRBJ1-2,-,-,TRBV4-1,TGCGCCAGCAGCCAAGAGAGGGAGGCAAACTATGGCTACACCTTC,CASSQEREANYGYTF
TRBJ2-7,-,-,TRBV5-1,TGCGCCAGCAGCTTGGGGCTGGGGCCTACGGAGCAGTACTTC,CASSLGLGPTEQYF
TRBJ2-7,-,-,TRBV21-1,TGTGCCAGCAGCACAAGCCGGAGGACAGGGAACTACGAGCAGTACTTC,CASSTSRRTGNYEQYF
TRBJ1-6,-,-,TRBV2,TGTGCCAGCAGTGATAGTTTTGATTCACCCCTCCACTTT,CASSDSFDSPLHF
TRBJ2-7,once,-,TRBV9,TGTGCCAGCAGCGTAGAACTCCTAACCTACGAGCAGTACTTC,CASSVELLTYEQYF
TRBJ1-2,few,-,TRBV7-2,TGTGCCAGCAGCTTTTCGGGGGGCAACTATGGCTACACCTTC,CASSFSGGNYGYTF
TRBJ1-3,-,-,TRBV4-2,TGTGCCAGCAGCCAAGATTCTGTTGGAAACACCATATATTTT,CASSQDSVGNTIYF
TRBJ1-4,-,-,TRBV6-2/TRBV6-3,TGTGCCAGCAGTACCCTACCTACGGCCGAGCGAAGGAAACTGTTTTTT,CASSTLPTAERRKLFF
TRBJ1-2,-,TRBD1,TRBV11-2,TGTGCCAGCAGCTTAGCGGCGGGACAGGGGGCCTTTAACTATGGCTACACCTTC,CASSLAAGQGAFNYGYTF
TRBJ1-5,-,-,TRBV28,TGTGCCAGCAGTACTAAAGACGGGAGGGGATCTTTTATCCTAAGCAATCAGCCCCAGCATTTT,CASSTKDGRGSFILSNQPQHF